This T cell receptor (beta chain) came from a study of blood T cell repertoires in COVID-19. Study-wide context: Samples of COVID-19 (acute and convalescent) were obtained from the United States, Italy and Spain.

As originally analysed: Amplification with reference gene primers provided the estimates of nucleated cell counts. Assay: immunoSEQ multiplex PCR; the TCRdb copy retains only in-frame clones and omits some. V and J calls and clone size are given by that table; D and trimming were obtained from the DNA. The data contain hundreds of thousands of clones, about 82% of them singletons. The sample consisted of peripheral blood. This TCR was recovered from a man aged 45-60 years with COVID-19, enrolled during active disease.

This CDR3 reads CATSETGGGGTGELFF. In DNA form, the CDR3 reads TGTGCCACCAGTGAGACAGGGGGCGGAGGTACCGGGGAGCTGTTTTTT. The chain couples TRBV24-1 to TRBJ2-2, with 10 bases aligning to TRBD1. The CDR3 is 16 residues long. CDR1 KGHDR and CDR2 SFDVKD come from the germline V gene. V gave up 4 bases and J gave up 5 bases; unmatched junction bases: 6.